This passage covers 8 T cell receptor beta chains from one sample sequenced in a study of memory CD4+ T cells and cytomegalovirus serostatus. The sort gate was single viable CD3+CD4+CD8-CD45RO+ cells for memory CD4+ T cells. Libraries were prepared by immunoSEQ multiplex PCR; TCRdb keeps only in-frame clonotypes and omits some of them. The table records some 57,000 clones, around 80% of them present only once. Source material: memory CD4+ T cells from blood. All receptors derive from an adult in good health and CMV-seronegative.

The J gene is TRBJ2-3, the V gene TRBV2, with D hard to call. The CDR3 consists of 14 residues. Per the germline V gene, CDR1 is SNHLY and CDR2 is FYNNEI. Trimming stripped 6 bases from V and 0 bases from J, with 10 bases between. CDR3 sequence reads: CASSSLSSTDTQYF. As DNA, the CDR3 is TGTGCCAGCAGCTCGTTGAGCAGCACAGATACGCAGTATTTT.

V is TRBV28 and J is TRBJ1-1; D remains unclear. The germline V and J ends were trimmed by 3 bases and 0 bases, with 8 bases remaining between them. Per the germline V gene, CDR1 is MDHEN and CDR2 is SYDVKM. The CDR3 runs to 14 residues. The CDR3 sequence: CASSFRVMNTEAFF. CDR3 sequence (DNA): TGTGCCAGCAGTTTTAGGGTTATGAACACTGAAGCTTTCTTT.

The gene calls are TRBV29-1 and TRBJ1-2, with TRBD1 matching over 7 bases. The trim removed 7 bases at V and 0 bases at J, leaving 11 bases unmatched. The germline V gene has CDR1 SQVTM and CDR2 ANQGSEA. The CDR3 extends over 15 amino acids. In nucleotides, the CDR3 is TGCAGCGCCGAGGGGGCAGGGCCAGCTAACTATGGCTACACCTTC. Protein sequence: CSAEGAGPANYGYTF. The whole variable domain, filled in from reference TRBV29-1 and TRBJ1-2, reads SAVISQKPSRDICQRGTSLTIQCQVDSQVTMMFWYRQQPGQSLTLIATANQGSEATYESGFVIDKFPISRPNLTFSTLTVSNMSPEDSSIYLCSAEGAGPANYGYTFGSGTRLTVV.

The chain couples TRBV19 to TRBJ1-1; D remains ambiguous. V was cut by 6 bases and J by 5 bases, with 13 bases left in between. CDR3 size: 13 residues. Germline CDR1 and CDR2: LNHDA and SQIVND (reference sequence). CDR3 nucleotides: TGTGCCAGTAGAAGGGAAGGGTTGACTGAAGCTTTCTTT. Protein product: CASRREGLTEAFF.

This sequence joins TRBV10-2 and TRBJ1-2; TRBD1 is a possible D gene (6 bases). V lost 2 bases and J lost 6, with 10 bases in between. This CDR3 is 13 amino acids long. CDR1 WSHSY and CDR2 SAAADI come from the germline V gene. CDR3 DNA: TGCGCCAGCAGTGAGACGGACAGAAATGGCTACACCTTC. Translating gives CASSETDRNGYTF.

This clone occurred a few times. The chain employs TRBV5-4 and TRBJ1-3; D gene ambiguous. The CDR3 covers 16 residues. The V and J ends lost 0 bases and 0 bases respectively, with 10 bases between them. The germline gives CDR1 SGHNT, CDR2 YYREEE (reference sequence). The CDR3 nucleotides are TGTGCCAGCAGCTTGGGGGGAACAAGCTCTGGAAACACCATATATTTT. Amino acids: CASSLGGTSSGNTIYF.

This clone was recorded only once. The chain is built from TRBV6-4 and TRBJ2-2, with 9 bases lining up with TRBD1. The CDR3 is 16 amino acids. Germline assignment: CDR1 MRHNA and CDR2 SNTAGT. Trimming cost V 0 bases and J 3 bases; bases outside gene matches: 2. The CDR3 DNA follows: TGTGCCAGCAGTGACTCCGGGACAGGGTACACCGGGGAGCTGTTTTTT. Its protein product is CASSDSGTGYTGELFF.

The chain is built from TRBV30 and TRBJ2-7; either TRBD1 or TRBD2 may supply D (5 bases each). Germline V gene data show CDR1 as GTSNPN and CDR2 as SVGIG (reference sequence). The CDR3 is made up of 14 amino acids. Trimming removed 3 bases at V and 4 bases at J, with 16 bases between. For the CDR3, the DNA is TGTGCCTGGAGGGGCTCGGGGCGAAAGTACGAGCAGTACTTC. This translates into CAWRGSGRKYEQYF. The full variable domain, rest sourced from reference TRBV30 and TRBJ2-7, is SQTIHQWPATLVQPVGSPLSLECTVEGTSNPNLYWYRQAAGRGLQLLFYSVGIGQISSEVPQNLSASRPQDRQFILSSKKLLLSDSGFYLCAWRGSGRKYEQYFGPGTRLTVT.